This T cell receptor beta chain originates from a study of blood T cell repertoires in COVID-19. This clone was seen a few times. Sequenced by immunoSEQ multiplex PCR; TCRdb stores in-frame clones only, minus some. The sample contains approximately 260,000 clones, 70% to 85% of which appear only once. CDR1 and CDR2 (germline): SGHDT, YYEEEE. V lost 1 base to trimming and J lost 2 bases; unmatched junction nucleotides: 11. The CDR3 is 17 amino acids. V usage is TRBV5-6 and J usage is TRBJ2-5, with TRBD2 identical over 7 bases. The clonotype originates from a woman aged 40 to 50 with active or convalescent COVID-19. What was sequenced was peripheral blood. The CDR3 DNA reads as TGTGCCAGCAGCTTGCCCCTCGCGGGGGTGATTCAAGAGACCCAGTACTTC. It yields the protein CASSLPLAGVIQETQYF. Looking up the rest from reference TRBV5-6 and TRBJ2-5 gives the full variable domain: DAGVTQSPTHLIKTRGQQVTLRCSPKSGHDTVSWYQQALGQGPQFIFQYYEEEERQRGNFPDRFSGHQFPNYSSELNVNALLLGDSALYLCASSLPLAGVIQETQYFGPGTRLLVL.